The table lists the clone carrying this T cell receptor beta chain with a few counts. Following extraction, RNA underwent reverse transcription to cDNA, which served as the sequencing template. Clones were read by immunoSEQ multiplex PCR, and TCRdb kept only the in-frame ones, dropping some. There are approximately 150,000 clones in the sample; 51% occur only once, and about 1% lies in the top ten. The source of the sample is a study of CD8+ T cells in alopecia areata. About the study: The drug, oral tofacitinib, was given to treated patients at 5 to 10 mg twice daily. Treatment with tofacitinib (6 to 18 months) was followed by 6 months off drug.

Trimming shortened V by 4 bases and J by 5 bases, and 15 bases separated the two germline ends. This CDR3 comprises 14 residues. Per germline, CDR1 SGHRS and CDR2 YFSETQ. This clonotype was obtained from a human donor with alopecia areata. The sequencing used CD4+ T cells sorted from blood, collected at week 0. J is TRBJ2-5 and V is TRBV5-1; D uncertain. CDR3 DNA sequence: TGCGCCAGCAGCCTGACTGCCAACGGGGAGACCCAGTACTTC. The encoded protein is CASSLTANGETQYF.